This is a list of T cell receptor beta chains from one sample in a study of early T cells in non-severe SARS-CoV-2 infection. TCRdb fed the 5' RACE reads into MiXCR, producing one record per CDR3 protein. This sample has about 61,000 distinct CDR3 sequences; 10% to 12% occur once, and the top ten carry 1.7%. Sequencing input: whole blood. These receptors were collected from an adult who was a healthcare worker with PCR-confirmed SARS-CoV-2 infection or an uninfected control (not recorded which). Each CDR3 is given with its conserved first and last residue. Each record gives: clone size, J gene, D gene, V gene, CDR3 DNA, CDR3 protein. A D gene is named only where the DNA matches it firmly. Size is omitted from some rows. Given values are once, few, many or a class for expanded clones.

clone size: many; J gene: TRBJ1-4; D gene: -; V gene: TRBV20-1; CDR3 DNA: TGCAGTGTCACGGACAGCGCAGCTAATGAAAAACTGTTTTTT; CDR3 protein: CSVTDSAANEKLFF
clone size: many; J gene: TRBJ2-2; D gene: TRBD2; V gene: TRBV6-5; CDR3 DNA: TGTGCCAGCACCGCGGGGGCGAACACCGGGGAGCTGTTTTTT; CDR3 protein: CASTAGANTGELFF
clone size: -; J gene: TRBJ1-1; D gene: TRBD1; V gene: TRBV30; CDR3 DNA: TGTGCCTGGAGTCTGGGACAGGGGCGTACTAAAACGAACACTGAAGCTTTCTTT; CDR3 protein: CAWSLGQGRTKTNTEAFF
clone size: many; J gene: TRBJ2-2; D gene: -; V gene: TRBV29-1; CDR3 DNA: TGCAGCGTTGATCAGGGGCGGGGGACCGGGGAGCTGTTTTTT; CDR3 protein: CSVDQGRGTGELFF
clone size: few; J gene: TRBJ1-1; D gene: -; V gene: TRBV2; CDR3 DNA: TGTGCCAGCGGGGATCCCGTTATGAACACTGAAGCTTTCTTT; CDR3 protein: CASGDPVMNTEAFF
clone size: -; J gene: TRBJ2-1; D gene: -; V gene: TRBV20-1; CDR3 DNA: TGCAGTGCTAGAGATCTCCCGGGCCCCCCGCTCTTC; CDR3 protein: CSARDLPGPPLF
clone size: many; J gene: TRBJ2-7; D gene: TRBD1; V gene: TRBV27; CDR3 DNA: TGTGCCAGCAGTTTCCTCCGGCACAGGGGGACAATACCCTACGAGCAGTACTTC; CDR3 protein: CASSFLRHRGTIPYEQYF
clone size: -; J gene: TRBJ2-7; D gene: -; V gene: TRBV29-1; CDR3 DNA: TGCAGCGTTGCTATGGACCGGACCTCCTACGAGCAGTACTTC; CDR3 protein: CSVAMDRTSYEQYF
clone size: many; J gene: TRBJ2-1; D gene: -; V gene: TRBV20-1; CDR3 DNA: TGCAGTGCTACTCCCTTAGGAGCGGCCTCCTACAATGAGCAGTTCTTC; CDR3 protein: CSATPLGAASYNEQFF
clone size: few; J gene: TRBJ2-2; D gene: -; V gene: TRBV25-1; CDR3 DNA: TGTGCCAGCAGTGAAATAGGGAGCGCCGGGGAGCTGTTTTTT; CDR3 protein: CASSEIGSAGELFF
clone size: once; J gene: TRBJ2-3; D gene: -; V gene: TRBV20-1; CDR3 DNA: TGCAGTGCTAGAGATCCCGTCTCGGGCACAGATACGCAGTATTTT; CDR3 protein: CSARDPVSGTDTQYF
clone size: many; J gene: TRBJ2-1; D gene: -; V gene: TRBV19; CDR3 DNA: TGTGCCAGTAGTATTGTCCCAGTCGTGGGTGAGCAGTTCTTC; CDR3 protein: CASSIVPVVGEQFF
clone size: many; J gene: TRBJ2-3; D gene: TRBD2; V gene: TRBV20-1; CDR3 DNA: TGCAGTGCTGCCAGCGGGGGAATAAATACGCAGTATTTT; CDR3 protein: CSAASGGINTQYF
clone size: many; J gene: TRBJ2-7; D gene: -; V gene: TRBV6-5; CDR3 DNA: TGTGCCAGCAGTTCGACGGGGGACAGCTCCTACGAGCAGTACTTC; CDR3 protein: CASSSTGDSSYEQYF
clone size: -; J gene: TRBJ1-1; D gene: -; V gene: TRBV12-3/TRBV12-4; CDR3 DNA: TGTGCCAGCAGTGGGACGGAGAACACTGAAGCTTTCTTT; CDR3 protein: CASSGTENTEAFF